The sequence of this T cell receptor (beta chain) was determined in a study of immune heterogeneity within non-small cell lung tumors. Bulk tumor genomic DNA served as template, at 550 to 600 ng per sample. While surgery was under way, several biopsies spaced far apart were taken per primary tumor. Enrolled individuals presented with untreated, newly diagnosed non-small cell lung cancer and received curative surgery. Multiplex PCR employing 32 V and 13 J primers generated amplicons of the TCR beta CDR3. One entry per CDR3 protein results from TCRdb running MiXCR on the multiplex PCR reads. The sample carries over 25,000 distinct CDR3 sequences, around 30% recorded once. This clonotype was counted at least ten times. Its antigen is still unknown. This CDR3 region has 13 residues. The V and J ends lost 3 bases and 5 bases respectively, with 10 bases between them. Study results and caveats: There were identical dominant CDR3 beta clonotypes recurring across tumor sites within a patient, together with site-unique high-frequency clones.

The sample comprised lung tumor tissue. The receptor was derived from a middle-aged man with non-small cell lung cancer. The chain links TRBV12-3 or TRBV12-4 to TRBJ1-1; D is unresolved. CDR3: CASSLAGGTEAFF. The CDR3 region has the DNA TGTGCCAGCAGTTTGGCAGGCGGTACTGAAGCTTTCTTT.